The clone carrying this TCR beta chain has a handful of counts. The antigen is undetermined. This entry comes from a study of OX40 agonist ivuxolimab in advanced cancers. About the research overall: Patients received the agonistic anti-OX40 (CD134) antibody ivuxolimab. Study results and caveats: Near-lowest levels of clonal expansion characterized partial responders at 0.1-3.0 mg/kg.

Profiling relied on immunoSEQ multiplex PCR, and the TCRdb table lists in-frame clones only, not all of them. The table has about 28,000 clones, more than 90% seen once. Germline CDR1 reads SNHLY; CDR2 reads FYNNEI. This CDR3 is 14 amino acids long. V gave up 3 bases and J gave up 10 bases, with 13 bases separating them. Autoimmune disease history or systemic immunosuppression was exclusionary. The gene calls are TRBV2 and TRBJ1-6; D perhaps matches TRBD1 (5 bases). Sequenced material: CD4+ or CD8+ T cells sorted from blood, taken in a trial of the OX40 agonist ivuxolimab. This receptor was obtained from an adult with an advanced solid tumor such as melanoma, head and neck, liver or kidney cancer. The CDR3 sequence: CASSDPGAGSPLHF. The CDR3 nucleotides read TGTGCCAGCAGTGACCCTGGGGCAGGGTCACCCCTCCACTTT.